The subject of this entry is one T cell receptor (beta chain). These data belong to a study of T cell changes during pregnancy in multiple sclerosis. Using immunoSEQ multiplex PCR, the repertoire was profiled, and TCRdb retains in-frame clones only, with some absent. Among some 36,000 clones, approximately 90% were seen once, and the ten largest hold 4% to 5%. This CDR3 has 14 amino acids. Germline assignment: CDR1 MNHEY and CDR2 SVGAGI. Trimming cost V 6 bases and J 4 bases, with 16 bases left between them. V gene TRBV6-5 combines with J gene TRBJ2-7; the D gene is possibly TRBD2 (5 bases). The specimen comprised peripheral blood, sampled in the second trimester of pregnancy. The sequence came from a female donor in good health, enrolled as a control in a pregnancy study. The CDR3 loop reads CASSRGQTTYEQYF. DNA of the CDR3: TGTGCCAGCAGCCGGGGTCAGACCACATACGAGCAGTACTTC.